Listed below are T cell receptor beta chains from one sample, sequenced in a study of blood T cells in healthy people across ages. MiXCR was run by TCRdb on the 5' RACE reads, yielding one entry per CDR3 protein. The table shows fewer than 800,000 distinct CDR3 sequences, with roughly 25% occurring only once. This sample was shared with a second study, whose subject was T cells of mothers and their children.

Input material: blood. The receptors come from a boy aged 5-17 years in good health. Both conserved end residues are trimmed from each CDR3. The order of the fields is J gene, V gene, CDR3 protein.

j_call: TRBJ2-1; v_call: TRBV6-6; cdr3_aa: ASTGPNEQF
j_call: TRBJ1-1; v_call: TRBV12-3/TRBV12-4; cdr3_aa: ASSYGGNRGGHTEAF
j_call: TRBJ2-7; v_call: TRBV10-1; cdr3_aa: ASSESGLAGNYEQY
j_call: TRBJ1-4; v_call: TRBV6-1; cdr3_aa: ASSPRDRGSLNEKLF
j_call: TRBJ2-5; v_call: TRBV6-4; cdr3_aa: ASSASYGEETQY
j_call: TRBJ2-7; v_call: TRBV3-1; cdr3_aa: ASSQDWGWEQY
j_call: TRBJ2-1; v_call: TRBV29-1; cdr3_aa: SVVGTGADLNEQF
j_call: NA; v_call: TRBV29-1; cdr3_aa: SALRWGSDEQY
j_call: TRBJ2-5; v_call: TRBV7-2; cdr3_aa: ASRGSNQETQY
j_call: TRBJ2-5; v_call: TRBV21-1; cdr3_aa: ASSNLYPREETQY
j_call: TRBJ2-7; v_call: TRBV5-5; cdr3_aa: ASERTETYEQY
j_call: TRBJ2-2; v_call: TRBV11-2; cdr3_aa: ASSLERLAGGAGELF
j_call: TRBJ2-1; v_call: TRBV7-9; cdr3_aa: ASSPVAGGPYNEQF
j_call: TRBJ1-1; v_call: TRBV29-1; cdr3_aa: SVAYGSGTEAF
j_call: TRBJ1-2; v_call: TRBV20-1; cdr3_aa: SAEDRGQVYGYT
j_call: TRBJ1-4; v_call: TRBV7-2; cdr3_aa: ASSRTAYEKLF
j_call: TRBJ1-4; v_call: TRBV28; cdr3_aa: ASSSPQGRGEKLF
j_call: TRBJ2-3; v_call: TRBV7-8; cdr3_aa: ASSWGRGGLTDTQY
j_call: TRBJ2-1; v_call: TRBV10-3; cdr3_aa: AISELSGSSYNEQF
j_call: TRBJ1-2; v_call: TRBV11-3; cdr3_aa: ASSPNGPAPNYGYT
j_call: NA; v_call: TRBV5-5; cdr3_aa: ASSFISEQF
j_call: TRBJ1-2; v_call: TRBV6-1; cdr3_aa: ASSEAPPDPANYGYT
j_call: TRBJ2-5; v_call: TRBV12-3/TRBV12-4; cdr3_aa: ASSLTPPGTQY
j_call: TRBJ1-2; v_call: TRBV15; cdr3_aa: ATSRGLQGAGGYT
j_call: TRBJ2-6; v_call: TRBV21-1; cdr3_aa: ASSILSSGASVLT
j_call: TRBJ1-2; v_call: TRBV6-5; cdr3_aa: ASSYVGGGYGYT
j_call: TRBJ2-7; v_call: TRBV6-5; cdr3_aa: ASSYLRGGSIGEQY
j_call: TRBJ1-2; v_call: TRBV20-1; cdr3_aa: SADRGGNYGYT
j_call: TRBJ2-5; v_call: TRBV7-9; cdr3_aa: ASSSGPSGTSGSEETQY
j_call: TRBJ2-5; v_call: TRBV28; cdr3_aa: ATRTPGARETQY
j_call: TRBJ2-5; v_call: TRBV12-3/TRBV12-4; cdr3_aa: ASSRRSGSRETQY
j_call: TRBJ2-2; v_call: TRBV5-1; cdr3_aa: ASSPPGLAVTGELF
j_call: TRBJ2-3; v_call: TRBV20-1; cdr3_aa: SAVGTSGYYTDTQY
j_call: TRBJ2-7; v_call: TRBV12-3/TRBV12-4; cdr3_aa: ASSPGPYEQY
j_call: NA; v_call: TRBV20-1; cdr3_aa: SALPKRNSYEQY
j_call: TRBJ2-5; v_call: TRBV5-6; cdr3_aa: ASSFAPRLQETQY
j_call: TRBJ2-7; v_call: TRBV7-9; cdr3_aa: ASSSQGDEQY
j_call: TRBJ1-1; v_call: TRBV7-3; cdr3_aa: ASSLNQGTTEAF
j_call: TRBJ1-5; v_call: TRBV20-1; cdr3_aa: SAKGQANQPQH
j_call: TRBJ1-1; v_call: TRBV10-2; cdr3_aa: ASRGLGSTEAF
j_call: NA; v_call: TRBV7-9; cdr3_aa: ASSSNLGYEQY
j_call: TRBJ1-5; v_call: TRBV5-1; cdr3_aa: ASGTGDANQPQH
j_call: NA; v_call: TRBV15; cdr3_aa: ATSRDSGRALEQF
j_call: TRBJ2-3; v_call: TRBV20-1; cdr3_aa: SALGLAGGLSTDTQY
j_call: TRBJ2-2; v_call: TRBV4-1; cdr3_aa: ASSMGGRELF
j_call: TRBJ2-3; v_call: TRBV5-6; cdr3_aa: ASSLVSGGRSDTQY
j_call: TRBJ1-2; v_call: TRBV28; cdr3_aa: ASSFGGTVYGYT
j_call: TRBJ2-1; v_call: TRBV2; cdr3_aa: ASSEAILGTVSSEQF